The source of this T cell receptor beta chain is a study of cytomegalovirus exposure and HLA in healthy donors. At the level of the study: Early on, a data release was issued that held 85 million to 95 million unique TCRs from HLA-typed donors. Clustering assigned 70% to 85% of the roughly 400 genotyped donors to the Caucasian-associated ancestry cluster.

A multiplex PCR was run with 60 Vbeta primers and 13 Jbeta primers. The method was immunoSEQ multiplex PCR; TCRdb's version includes in-frame clones alone and lacks a portion of them. The profile covers about 160,000 clones, with approximately 80% appearing a single time and approximately 7% taken by the ten largest. From germline, CDR1 is SGHTA and CDR2 FQGNSA. V was cut by 5 bases and J by 9 bases, with 18 bases left in between. The CDR3 consists of 14 residues. This chain links TRBV7-2 with TRBJ2-3, with D possibly matching TRBD1 (6 bases). This clonotype was obtained from a woman in her 30s in good health and CMV-seropositive. Sequencing was performed on PBMCs. The CDR3 DNA is TGTGCCAGCAGCACCGACAGGTCCTCCGGCACGCAGTATTTT. Protein: CASSTDRSSGTQYF.